Presented here are 21 T cell receptor beta chains from one specimen sequenced in a study of cytomegalovirus exposure and HLA in healthy donors. PCR amplification relied on 60 Vbeta primers (plus 13 Jbeta primers). The method was immunoSEQ multiplex PCR; TCRdb's version includes in-frame clones alone and lacks a portion of them. The data contain about 94,000 clones, roughly three quarters of them singletons. The sample was PBMCs. Every receptor here comes from a male donor in good health and CMV-seronegative.

The CDR3 protein is CASSTLQGPYGYTF. CDR3 in DNA: TGTGCCAGTAGTACCTTACAGGGGCCCTATGGCTACACCTTC. The rearrangement links TRBV19 to TRBJ1-2; 7 positions match TRBD1. With V trimmed by 4 bases and J by 4 bases, 6 bases remained unmatched. Germline CDR1 reads LNHDA; CDR2 reads SQIVND (reference sequence). This CDR3 has 14 amino acids.

The chain couples TRBV2 to TRBJ2-1; 8 bases are a match to TRBD2. Germline CDR1 reads SNHLY; CDR2 reads FYNNEI. This CDR3 comprises 15 residues. V lost 5 bases and J lost 10; bases outside the gene matches: 13. CDR3 loop: CASSFGLAATGEQFF. The CDR3 region has the DNA TGTGCCAGCAGTTTCGGACTAGCCGCTACAGGGGAGCAGTTCTTC.

This chain links TRBV7-9 with TRBJ2-3; 8 nucleotides line up with TRBD2. Germline CDR1 and CDR2: SEHNR and FQNEAQ (reference sequence). The V gene end was trimmed by 8 bases and the J gene end by 3 bases; junction bases not matched to a gene: 1. The CDR3 spans 12 residues. The CDR3 here is CASRGGTDTQYF. CDR3 sequence (DNA): TGTGCCAGCCGGGGGGGGACAGATACGCAGTATTTT.

The chain carries TRBV6-5 and TRBJ2-7; possibly TRBD1 for D (6 bases). The V gene's germline CDR1 is MNHEY and CDR2 SVGAGI. V dropped 6 bases and J dropped 3 bases, with 12 bases sitting between them. The CDR3 is 13 amino acids. The CDR3 DNA sequence: TGTGCCAGCAGAACAGGGCACGGCTACGAGCAGTACTTC. It translates to CASRTGHGYEQYF.

This chain links TRBV5-6 with TRBJ2-4; 7 bases match TRBD2. The CDR3 covers 17 residues. Unmatched junction bases numbered 16, after V lost 1 base and J lost 9 bases. Per the germline V gene, CDR1 is SGHDT and CDR2 is YYEEEE. The CDR3 region is CASSLWDRRAWGGIQYF. For the CDR3, the DNA is TGTGCCAGCAGCTTGTGGGACCGTCGCGCTTGGGGGGGCATTCAGTACTTC. Using reference TRBV5-6 and TRBJ2-4 for the parts outside the CDR3, the full variable domain is DAGVTQSPTHLIKTRGQQVTLRCSPKSGHDTVSWYQQALGQGPQFIFQYYEEEERQRGNFPDRFSGHQFPNYSSELNVNALLLGDSALYLCASSLWDRRAWGGIQYFGAGTRLSVL.

This clone was seen once. The V and J genes are TRBV19 and TRBJ1-1; D perhaps matches TRBD1 (5 bases). V lost 4 bases and J lost 3, with 9 bases in between. This CDR3 comprises 13 residues. Germline V gives CDR1 LNHDA, CDR2 SQIVND (reference sequence). CDR3 sequence reads: CASSNTGYTEAFF. The CDR3 DNA sequence: TGTGCCAGTAGTAACACAGGATACACTGAAGCTTTCTTT.

This clone was recorded only once. The chain couples TRBV19 to TRBJ2-1; 8 nucleotides align to TRBD2. The CDR3 extends over 16 amino acids. V trimming: 1 base; J trimming: 1 base; junction bases outside the gene matches: 3. The germline CDR1 and CDR2 sequences are LNHDA and SQIVND (reference sequence). CDR3: CASSIGSGGSYNEQFF. CDR3 DNA: TGTGCCAGTAGTATAGGGAGCGGGGGTTCCTACAATGAGCAGTTCTTC.

This chain links TRBV7-2 with TRBJ1-1; D remains unclear. The CDR3 totals 15 residues. CDR1 and CDR2 from the germline V gene are SGHTA and FQGNSA. V shed 1 base and J shed 1 base, with 10 bases lying between them. The chain's CDR3 is CASSLGGLSNTEAFF. The CDR3 DNA sequence: TGTGCCAGCAGCTTAGGAGGACTCTCGAACACTGAAGCTTTCTTT.

This rearrangement joins TRBV11-3 to TRBJ2-1; TRBD2 agrees at 13 bases. Germline V gene lookup returns CDR1 SGHNT and CDR2 YENEEA. The J segment lost 10 bases and the V segment lost 1 base, leaving 4 bases of the junction unmatched. The CDR3 runs to 15 residues. Here the CDR3 reads CASSLAGLAGEEQFF. The CDR3 DNA sequence: TGTGCCAGCAGCTTAGCCGGACTAGCGGGAGAAGAGCAGTTCTTC.

The chain combines TRBV5-1 with TRBJ2-3; 9 bases fit TRBD1. The trim removed 4 bases at V and 3 bases at J, leaving 6 bases unmatched. Germline loops: CDR1 SGHRS, CDR2 YFSETQ. The CDR3 is made up of 15 amino acids. CDR3 protein: CASSAGQGGTDTQYF. The CDR3 DNA reads as TGCGCCAGCAGCGCGGGACAGGGAGGGACAGATACGCAGTATTTT. Supplemented by reference TRBV5-1 and TRBJ2-3, the full variable domain reads KAGVTQTPRYLIKTRGQQVTLSCSPISGHRSVSWYQQTPGQGLQFLFEYFSETQRNKGNFPGRFSGRQFSNSRSEMNVSTLELGDSALYLCASSAGQGGTDTQYFGPGTRLTVL.

The V call is TRBV11-3, the J call TRBJ2-3, with TRBD2 as a possible D gene (6 bases). CDR1 and CDR2 (germline): SGHNT, YENEEA. The V and J ends lost 2 bases and 1 base respectively, with 13 bases between them. The CDR3 sequence is 16 residues long. Written as DNA, the CDR3 is TGTGCCAGCAGCTTATTGCGGGGTATGGGCACAGATACGCAGTATTTT. Amino acids: CASSLLRGMGTDTQYF.

The chain joins TRBV19 to TRBJ2-3; D is possibly TRBD2 (6 bases). The germline V gene encodes CDR1 LNHDA and CDR2 SQIVND (reference sequence). This CDR3 is built from 16 residues. V lost 0 bases, J lost 3 bases, and 13 bases lay in between. For the CDR3, the DNA is TGTGCCAGTAGTATAGATCGGGGGTTTGTAACAGATACGCAGTATTTT. Translation: CASSIDRGFVTDTQYF.

The chain links TRBV9 to TRBJ1-2; 7 bases line up with TRBD1. The germline V gene encodes CDR1 SGDLS and CDR2 YYNGEE. The junction had 5 bases not matched to a gene; V was cut back by 4 bases and J by 5 bases. The CDR3 runs to 13 residues. CDR3 amino acids: CASSQDRTYGYTF. In DNA, the CDR3 is TGTGCCAGCAGCCAGGACAGGACGTATGGCTACACCTTC.

The V call is TRBV10-1, the J call TRBJ1-5; D perhaps matches TRBD1 (5 bases). The CDR3 consists of 13 residues. Germline loops: CDR1 WNHNN, CDR2 SYGVQD (reference sequence). Trimming removed 3 bases at V and 3 bases at J, with 6 bases between. CDR3 protein: CASSDGHNQPQHF. The CDR3 nucleotides read TGCGCCAGCAGTGACGGACACAATCAGCCCCAGCATTTT.

Regarding this clone: One junction end disagrees with the germline gene, perhaps due to a read error. This sequence joins TRBV19 and TRBJ2-6; 7 bases agree with TRBD1. The CDR3 is 17 residues long. The V gene's germline CDR1 is LNHDA and CDR2 SQIVND (reference sequence). CDR3 nucleotides: TGTGCCAGTAGATTGGGACAGCACATCTCTCGGGCCAACGTCCTGACTTTC. Its protein is CASRLGQHISRANVLTF.

This rearrangement joins TRBV30 to TRBJ1-5, with 7 bases aligning to TRBD1. The J segment lost 5 bases and the V segment lost 0 bases, leaving 7 bases of the junction unmatched. Germline CDR1 and CDR2: GTSNPN and SVGIG (reference sequence). CDR3 length: 15 residues. CDR3 region: CAWSVPDRRDQPQHF. The DNA of the CDR3 is TGTGCCTGGAGTGTACCGGACAGGCGAGATCAGCCCCAGCATTTT.

The chain has TRBV19 and TRBJ1-5, with D perhaps matching TRBD1 (6 bases). The V end lost 2 bases, the J end lost 2 bases, and 7 bases lay between the germline ends. The CDR3 extends over 14 amino acids. CDR1 and CDR2 from the germline V gene are LNHDA and SQIVND (reference sequence). The CDR3 DNA sequence: TGTGCCAGTAGTATAAAGGGGGGCAATCAGCCCCAGCATTTT. Residues: CASSIKGGNQPQHF.

The genes are TRBV6-1 and TRBJ2-3, with 7 bases lining up with TRBD1. The CDR3 is 14 residues long. The V gene end was trimmed by 4 bases and the J gene end by 2 bases; junction bases not matched to a gene: 3. Germline assignment: CDR1 MNHNS and CDR2 SASEGT. Here the CDR3 reads CASSAGTDTDTQYF. The CDR3 nucleotides are TGTGCCAGCAGTGCCGGGACAGACACAGATACGCAGTATTTT.

The CDR3 is CASTPGQGTWEKLFF. For the CDR3, the DNA is TGTGCCAGCACCCCCGGACAGGGCACTTGGGAAAAACTGTTTTTT. V is TRBV2 and J is TRBJ1-4; 8 nucleotides line up with TRBD1. From germline, CDR1 is SNHLY and CDR2 FYNNEI. Trimming removed 7 bases from V and 8 bases from J; junction bases left unmatched: 12. This CDR3 is built from 15 residues.

The chain couples TRBV4-2 to TRBJ2-5; D is unclear. This CDR3 has 13 residues. The germline V gene has CDR1 LGHNA and CDR2 YNFKEQ. V was shortened by 5 bases and J by 3 bases, with 10 bases between the two germline ends. In DNA form, the CDR3 reads TGTGCCAGCAGCGCACTCGAGGAAGAGACCCAGTACTTC. Translation gives CASSALEEETQYF.

The V and J genes are TRBV6-4 and TRBJ1-2; 12 nucleotides match TRBD1. The V gene's germline CDR1 is MRHNA and CDR2 SNTAGT. The V segment lost 5 bases and the J segment 4 bases; nucleotides outside the gene matches: 5. This CDR3 is built from 15 residues. CDR3: CASSPGTGGFYGYTF. The DNA for the CDR3 is TGTGCCAGCAGTCCCGGGACAGGGGGCTTCTATGGCTACACCTTC.